The clone carrying this T cell receptor beta chain was found a few times. Its target is not known. This sample was included in a study of cytomegalovirus exposure and HLA in healthy donors. Findings of the study overall: As was reported, the classifier diagnosed cytomegalovirus status with high specificity and sensitivity.

Here immunoSEQ multiplex PCR was the method, and the copy in TCRdb shows in-frame clones only, minus some. The sample yields around 130,000 clones, about 90% seen once. Germline V CDR1 and CDR2: MGHRA, YSYEKL. Trimming cost V 3 bases and J 6 bases, with 14 bases left between them. The CDR3 has 15 residues. The chain couples TRBV4-1 to TRBJ1-4; tentative D call: TRBD1 (5 bases). This receptor was identified in a man between 25 and 39 years old in good health and CMV-seronegative. Sequenced material: PBMCs. The CDR3 loop reads CASSHRQLGDEKLFF. Here the CDR3 DNA reads TGCGCCAGCAGCCACCGACAGTTAGGAGATGAAAAACTGTTTTTT.